This T cell receptor beta chain was sequenced for a study of post-analysis software for immune sequencing data. Unique molecular identifiers were carried by the TCR beta cDNA libraries. When roughly 0.9 to 10 million T cells were used, they gave hundreds of thousands of cDNA molecules. Each CDR3 protein gets one entry after TCRdb re-called the PCR reads with MiXCR. The data contain under 200,000 distinct CDR3 sequences, approximately 28% of them singletons. This clonotype was observed at least ten times. As yet, its antigen is unknown. V gave up 3 bases and J gave up 4 bases, with 16 bases separating them. The CDR3 runs 15 residues. The germline CDR1 and CDR2 sequences are SGHKS and YYEKEE (reference sequence). Study-wide findings and caveats: Under F measure analysis, samples from one preparation batch co-clustered strongly. When patients were compared with controls, 4 or 5 TRBV segments were more frequent, TRBV5-6, TRBV5-1 and TRBV20-1 among them. Controls' normalized Chao1 diversity significantly exceeded that of multiple sclerosis patients.

The chain joins TRBV5-5 to TRBJ2-5; D might be TRBD2 (5 bases). Material: blood. This clonotype originated in a girl between 2 and 17 years old with multiple sclerosis. CDR3: CASSSISKRLETQYF. CDR3 sequence (DNA): TGTGCCAGCAGCTCAATATCCAAGCGGCTAGAGACCCAGTACTTC.